This T cell receptor beta chain was recovered during a study of read filtering for tumor transcriptome and immune sequencing (dated by TCRdb to 2018 to 2020). In the study overall: The cohort consisted of roughly 18 male and around 14 female patients, with a mean age of approximately 70 years and an age range of about 40 to 85. By revised international staging, fewer than ten patients were R-ISS I, under 20 were R-ISS II and about 7 were R-ISS III. Whole-transcriptome libraries were prepared with the TruSeq RNA Access Library Prep Kit after DNase treatment. Per sample, about 4.05 to 10.27 million TCR-region mapped reads were obtained with IR-seq, compared with only roughly 80 to 1,300 with RNA-seq. Using the same bone marrow samples, the study ran both targeted immune repertoire sequencing and bulk whole-transcriptome sequencing and then compared the TCR repertoires from each method. One of the main goals was to work out a read-filtering strategy for immune repertoire data, in particular whether clonotypes backed by only a single read should be removed. General study outcomes and caveats: The sorted CD138-negative fraction was not purified T cells but a mixed bone marrow immune population. In IR-seq, single-read clonotypes were around four fifths of clonotypes but 3% to 4.5% of total reads; in RNA-seq they were 74.6% of clonotypes and 35% to 45% of reads. Clonotypes were captured by IR-seq at much higher depth and more reliably than by RNA-seq, and smaller IR-seq throughput was sufficient for identification of most shared clonotypes. The correlation between IR-seq and RNA-seq shared clonotype proportions rose when single-read clonotypes were removed.

Turning to this clonotype: Its antigen target is currently unknown. No base qualities exist here, and no much larger clone lies one base off it.

Starting from 400 to 450 ng RNA, TCR libraries were constructed with the Immunoverse kit using molecular barcoded adaptors that cover the alpha/delta and beta/gamma chains. TCR library preparation used the same RNA that was used for transcriptome sequencing. TCR libraries were sequenced on an Illumina HiSeq 4000 with 2 x 150 cycles. The authors' pipeline ran thus. With MiXCR, TCR reads were aligned to human V, D, J and C references and assembled into CDR3 clonotypes, with quality filtering and error correction included. The tcR package in R was used to analyze clonotype counts and gene usage diversity. Raw mapping reads were checked after the RNA-seq reads had been mapped by STAR aligner version 2.5.3a onto the human GRCh37 genome. IR-seq fastq files were randomly downsampled with Seqtk 1.3 to test the effect of sequencing depth on detected clonotypes. Clones were called with MiXCR by TCRdb after fastp trimmed the public reads at Q25, and only in-frame beta chains were retained. When rows share a CDR3 protein, they turn into one entry using the most common DNA and genes. The V and J calls, along with clone size, are taken from TCRdb and not from the paper's own processing. This sample comprises roughly 35,000 distinct CDR3 sequences, approximately 15% of them detected only once. Roughly 35% of the sample is in the top ten clones.

V loses 6 bases, J loses 2 bases, and the germline ends lie 14 bases apart. Taken from cysteine to phenylalanine, the CDR3 has 14 residues. Solely the CDR3 DNA is kept, with 42 bases framed from the first base. The germline V gene encodes CDR1 SEHNR and CDR2 FQNEAQ (reference sequence). Each patient had bone marrow sampled at the time of active disease. Isolation of bone marrow mononuclear cells was performed by Ficoll-Hypaque density gradient centrifugation. To remove myeloma plasma cells, the cells were labeled with CD138 magnetic microbeads on a MACS separator, and CD138-negative cells were then collected by negative selection. Purity of the isolated cells was checked by flow cytometry on an Attune NxT using CD138 antibodies. Total RNA was extracted using TRIzol reagent and was quantified on a NanoDrop spectrophotometer. Paired RNA-seq and IR-seq were performed on each patient's CD138-negative bone marrow sample.

The sequence links TRBV7-9 to TRBJ2-7, with no reliable assignment of the D segment. The sample taken for sequencing was a population of CD138-negative cells sorted from bone marrow. The sample's cell subset or site label is to be understood as: bone marrow mononuclear cells depleted of CD138+ plasma/myeloma cells by negative magnetic selection. The TCR was taken from a donor over 35 with multiple myeloma. The CDR3 loop reads CASSLNYGTYEQYF. The DNA sequence follows: TGTGCCAGCAGTCTTAACTACGGAACCTACGAGCAGTACTTC.